The rows below give T cell receptor beta chains drawn from one sample of a study of blood T cell repertoires in COVID-19. Sequencing was performed with immunoSEQ multiplex PCR; in TCRdb, only in-frame clones are kept and a portion is missing. The repertoire includes about 300,000 clones, about 87% of them detected once, and just under 7% sits in the top ten. Sequencing was performed on peripheral blood. These receptors came from a woman in her twenties or thirties who had recovered from COVID-19. Both conserved end residues are part of each CDR3. Each record gives: J gene, V gene, CDR3 protein.

>TRBJ1-1|TRBV19
CASSIVGSTEAFF
>TRBJ2-1|TRBV3-1/TRBV3-2
CASSPVVGSANEQFF
>TRBJ2-5|TRBV5-4
CASSQPGGGASETQYF
>TRBJ1-1|TRBV6-5
CASSRGVTEAFF
>TRBJ2-7|TRBV11-2
CASSRDRASYEQYF
>TRBJ2-7|TRBV28
CASSQTGGRHEQYF
>TRBJ1-1|TRBV29-1
CSVVPGVNTEAFF
>TRBJ2-7|TRBV6-5
CASSRDRTYEQYF
>TRBJ1-2|TRBV9
CASSAGQGNYGYTF
>TRBJ2-7|TRBV6-2/TRBV6-3
CASSYGGSPYEQYF
>TRBJ2-7|TRBV6-5
CASSYSARSSYEQYF
>TRBJ2-5|TRBV5-1
CASSKQGSQETQYF
>TRBJ1-5|TRBV7-8
CASSLGTGRDQPQHF
>TRBJ2-7|TRBV19
CASSPGQGAYEQYF
>TRBJ1-1|TRBV5-1
CASSLWGYGNANTEAFF
>TRBJ1-4|TRBV28
CATREEKLFF
>TRBJ2-7|TRBV2
CASSEVSGGAIDEQYF
>TRBJ2-7|TRBV7-8
CASSLWQGSYEQYF
>TRBJ1-1|TRBV4-2
CASSQASDNPDTEAFF
>TRBJ2-7|TRBV12-2
CASRPKDRGWYEQYF
>TRBJ2-5|TRBV6-5
CASSSELAGAQETQYF
>TRBJ1-1|TRBV27
CASSGKRTGEAFF
>TRBJ1-5|TRBV27
CASSLSLRGSNQPQHF
>TRBJ1-5|TRBV15
CATSFRTVITQPQHF
>TRBJ1-5|TRBV6-5
CASSRDTGGTQPQHF
>TRBJ2-7|TRBV6-5
CASSYDSHKLYEQYF
>TRBJ2-5|TRBV24-1
CATSAPGGETQYF
>TRBJ2-7|TRBV28
CASRTGLSSYEQYF
>TRBJ2-1|TRBV4-1
CASSQGAQSYNEQFF
>TRBJ1-3|TRBV7-9
CASSLRGNRGNTIYF
>TRBJ2-1|TRBV5-4
CASSLPGTGGYDEQFF
>TRBJ2-7|TRBV28
CARRQGFSYEQYF
>TRBJ2-3|TRBV7-2
CASSSGTSGGLTDTQYF
>TRBJ1-1|TRBV7-3
CASSRSTIDTEAFF
>TRBJ2-3|TRBV7-3
CASSFIAGASTDTQYF
>TRBJ2-2|TRBV7-6
CASSLGGAPTGELFF
>TRBJ1-5|TRBV25-1
CASSESQENQPQHF
>TRBJ1-3|TRBV19
CASTPGLHYSGNTIYF
>TRBJ2-2|TRBV6-5
CASTAQGEAGELFF
>TRBJ1-1|TRBV19
CASSQGFKGEAFF
>TRBJ2-5|TRBV6-5
CASRRTGEGAQYF
>TRBJ1-3|TRBV7-2
CASSQGLGPGNTIYF
>TRBJ1-2|TRBV28
CAGGQTGNYGYTF
>TRBJ2-7|TRBV5-4
CASSSGGYEQYF
>TRBJ1-2|TRBV3-1/TRBV3-2
CASSQESEAYYGYTF
>TRBJ2-7|TRBV9
CASSVGDRASEQYF
>TRBJ2-7|TRBV11-1
CASSSLAQGEQYF
>TRBJ1-1|TRBV19
CASSAVGPGTGVNTEAFF
>TRBJ2-7|TRBV5-1
CASSLVTGSYEQYF
>TRBJ2-7|TRBV6-5
CASRVTGSTYEQYF